This TCR beta chain was recorded in a study of cytomegalovirus exposure and HLA in healthy donors (TCRdb year 2017). Turning to the overall study: An earlier analysis of some 550 of the donors reported more than 250 Gb of sequence data and more than 90 million unique TCR beta sequences from 150 million to 200 million T cells. Besides the first cohort of 666 subjects, a separate validation cohort made up of over a hundred different subjects was used. All discovery cohort repertoires had been generated using a single sequencing platform. Donor age, sex, ethnicity and CMV serostatus were collected together with the repertoire data. In an earlier analysis of 500 to 650 of the donors, high-throughput TCR beta sequencing was used to judge whether each TCR beta V gene segment behaved as functional or pseudogenic. A later analysis re-examined previously published TCR beta repertoires from over 500 donors and added high-resolution HLA genotyping to investigate patterns of TCR occurrence. The T cell repertoires of several hundred subjects were profiled by immunosequencing and related to cytomegalovirus serostatus. Among the roughly 430 genotyped donors, approximately 76% belonged to the genetic ancestry cluster associated with self-reported Caucasian donors. To predict cytomegalovirus infection status, the study combined high-throughput TCR immunosequencing, statistical association of individual TCRs with disease status, and machine learning. The study was designed to test whether signatures of past pathogen exposure could be identified by cataloging public T cell receptors. Typing coverage varied by locus: 629-630 donors for A, B, C, DRB1 and DQB1; approximately 520 for DQA1; over 600 for DPA1; under 490 for DPB1. Genome-wide SNP genotypes for about 60% of the roughly 700 donors were used in a later genetic analysis, which treated that subset as a discovery cohort. In the later analysis, no new phenotypic data were used to find candidate immune exposures; instead, reliance was placed on TCR beta sequences and their occurrence across donors. Four or five DR-DQ haplotypes were handled as single units for association and clustering because linkage in the cohort was strong. On average, approximately 250,000 unique TCR beta nucleotide sequences were sequenced per donor among about 400 genotyped donors of the cohort, with roughly 19% of those sequences being non-productive. About 310 gigabases of sequencing data and approximately 85 million unique TCR sequences were included in an early release covering roughly 600 HLA-typed donors. Both class I and class II loci were covered by HLA typing, at four-digit resolution.

Comment on this clone: Its antigen is not yet known. The record has no base qualities; no much larger clone is one base away.

The cohort was made up of approximately 670 healthy bone marrow donors. At the time of sampling, every cohort member was nominally healthy, though immune exposures that went unrecorded were likely present. The donor was CMV seropositive and belonged to the group of over 250 seropositive cohort members. Each donor provided a peripheral blood sample, and peripheral blood mononuclear cells were used for TCR beta sequencing. The Qiagen DNeasy Blood Extraction Kit was used to extract genomic DNA from the blood cell samples. The cysteine opens and the phenylalanine closes a CDR3 of 14 amino acids. Just the 42-base CDR3 DNA is kept, in frame starting at base 1. The germline V and J ends show losses of 5 bases and 8 bases respectively, and no gene match explains 8 bases of the junction. Reading the germline V gene gives CDR1 MNHNS and CDR2 SASEGT. To prepare the library, the immunoSEQ multiplex PCR assay was applied. For the multiplex PCR, a mixture combining 60 forward primers for TCR Vbeta segments and 13 reverse primers for TCR Jbeta segments was used. The CDR3 region of rearranged TCR beta genes was amplified from genomic DNA by a multiplex PCR assay. On the Illumina HiSeq System, the amplified TCR beta libraries were sequenced as 87-base-pair reads. The paper's processing steps were these. In a later analysis, some 80 million unique TCR beta chains were counted across the 500 to 850 repertoires, and around 11 million of these chains were shared by at least two donors. Raw reads were error-corrected and collapsed into unique sequences with a nearest-neighbor algorithm that merged closely related sequences to remove PCR and sequencing errors. Alignment of CDR3 sequences to IMGT reference sequences was used to assign V, D and J gene segments. Each retained sequence needed at least a six-nucleotide match to both a V gene segment and a J gene segment. A rearrangement counted as productive if the CDR3 had no stop codons and remained in frame with V and J, and every other rearrangement counted as non-productive. CDR3 was defined by IMGT convention, running from the second conserved V-encoded cysteine to the conserved J-encoded phenylalanine. The earlier analysis of a few hundred of the donors excluded sequences that lacked an unambiguous match to a single V gene segment. In an earlier analysis of several hundred of the donors, V segments were called functional above 56.7% productive rearrangements and were called segregating when the between-donor standard deviation exceeded 5%. A statistical classification framework was built to diagnose cytomegalovirus status from the catalog of TCR beta chain sequences. In a later analysis, TCR nucleotide sequences were compared against IMGT/GENE-DB human TR gene sequences so that V and J genes could be assigned. In a later analysis, CDR3 sequences and most-parsimonious VDJ recombination scenarios were assigned using the TCRdist pipeline. In a later analysis, each TCR beta chain was defined by its CDR3 amino acid sequence together with its V-gene family, and reads lacking a unique V-gene family were excluded. As a way to deal with suspected cross-contamination and a sequencing artifact, a later analysis dropped 640 or so nucleotide sequences that were highly shared and had low generation probability. In a later analysis, a clonal expansion index for each public chain was calculated from normalized within-repertoire ranks of inferred template counts. Generation probabilities in a later analysis came from a VDJ recombination model fitted to out-of-frame rearrangements, and those results were checked against IGoR. In a later analysis, TCR-TCR, TCR-HLA and TCR-CMV co-occurrence was scored with hypergeometric tests, and a repertoire-size bias correction was applied to TCR pairs. In a later analysis, false discovery rates were estimated by permuting HLA or CMV assignments 20 times. In a later analysis, co-occurring TCRs were grouped with DBSCAN, and TCRdist sequence similarity was added when clustering was performed within HLA-allele-positive subsets. Repertoires with fewer than 30,000 or more than 120,000 public chains, plus five repertoires with anomalous nucleotide sharing, were excluded from co-occurrence clustering. The clones in this table, taken by TCRdb from immuneACCESS, are in-frame only. Not every clone is retained; where verified, under half of the shortfall comes from an unresolved V gene, and the cause of the rest is unknown. For V, J and clone size, that table is used; D and trimming come from the DNA. For this sample the table gives fewer than 130,000 clones, of which around 62% were detected only once. The ten biggest clones cover around 4% of the sample.

What the authors observed across the whole study: The cohort was sequenced for TCR beta chains only, and without alpha or paired-chain data the features that could be detected were limited. Compared with the roughly 720-donor mean, donors in an Asian-associated ancestry cluster had fewer N-insertions in productive TCRs, according to a later genetic analysis. Correlated functional status among segregating V segments might reflect linkage disequilibrium, but an unknown experimental factor could not be ruled out. In an earlier analysis of roughly 500 of the donors, most TCR beta V segments appeared in productive rearrangements about 87% or about 30% of the time, broadly matching IMGT annotations. When HLA alleles, especially DR and DQ, strongly co-occurred, attributing TCR associations to individual alleles was difficult. The 87-base-pair reads could not distinguish some IMGT-functional V segments, including TRBV6-2 and TRBV6-3, so those segments were excluded. In a later analysis, some 18,000 TCR beta sequences were associated with specific HLA alleles at a false discovery rate of 0.05. HLA typing was unavailable for some donors at each locus, so association tests used only the typed subset. In a later analysis, TCR association rates were found to vary across HLA loci, with the most associated TCRs seen for DRB1 alleles and the fewest for HLA-C alleles. It was suggested by the authors that the approach could potentially be generalized to other disease states and immunological phenotypes. In vitro tests confirmed that a few of the cytomegalovirus-associated TCR beta chains recognize cytomegalovirus antigens. Presence/absence analyses assumed roughly uniform sequencing depth across donors, an assumption that may not hold. According to a later analysis, most CMV-associated TCR beta chains appeared to be HLA-restricted, and the HLA associations seemed to be driven largely by CMV exposure. A further reported finding was that TCR beta sequences accurately predicted the HLA-A and HLA-B alleles for most subjects in the first cohort. While some public TCRs were present in many individuals, most TCR sequences turned up only very rarely across donors. A cluster of highly shared sequence variants was judged likely to be a technical artifact of the sequencing pipeline. A later genetic analysis associated a missense DCLRE1C variant with V-gene and J-gene trimming of TCR beta chains, and an independent cohort replicated the association. In the study, approximately 160 TCR beta chains were listed as associated with cytomegalovirus. The classifier was reported to diagnose cytomegalovirus status with high specificity and sensitivity in both the original cohort and the validation cohort. In a later analysis, several top co-occurrence clusters were reported to appear linked to parvovirus B19, influenza, CMV and Epstein-Barr virus. Fewer than 20 rarely observed V segments, including chromosome 9 orphons, were excluded from the earlier analysis of a few hundred of the donors because counts were too low. CMV serostatus was the only immune exposure information available for the cohort. In a later analysis, HLA-associated TCR beta chains showed more clonal expansion and lower generation probabilities than non-associated chains that were equally common.

The chain joins TRBV6-1 to TRBJ1-1, with TRBD1 matching 10 junction bases. The sequence derives from a man under 40 in good health and CMV-seropositive. Sequenced input: PBMCs. The CDR3 region reads CASSWTGGALEAFF. The DNA is TGTGCCAGCAGTTGGACAGGGGGGGCCTTGGAAGCTTTCTTT.